The 26 T cell receptor beta chains below all came from one sample that was sequenced in a study of T cell repertoires in cytomegalovirus infection. Antigen specificity for these receptors is unknown. TCRdb itself ran the reads through MiXCR, one entry per CDR3 protein. The sample carries 650,000 to 900,000 distinct CDR3 sequences, almost 30% recorded once. Source: cultured CD8+ T cells from PBMCs, taken from culture after CMV antigen stimulation. The receptors stem from a human donor in good health (CMV status not recorded). Some clones in this sample may be carry-over from other donors' samples.

This chain links TRBV7-6 with TRBJ2-3, with D tentatively TRBD2 (6 bases). The CDR3 runs to 15 residues. V dropped 6 bases and J dropped 2 bases, with 15 bases sitting between them. Germline V gives CDR1 SGHVS, CDR2 FNYEAQ. The CDR3 here is CASSAGPSITDTQYF. The CDR3 DNA follows: TGTGCCAGCAGTGCGGGACCGAGTATCACAGATACGCAGTATTTT.

This clonotype has only a few counts. This chain connects TRBV7-9 to TRBJ2-7; D might be TRBD1 (6 bases). Per germline, CDR1 SEHNR and CDR2 FQNEAQ (reference sequence). The CDR3 extends over 15 amino acids. Trimming shortened V by 5 bases and J by 3 bases, and 17 bases separated the two germline ends. The CDR3 protein is CASSPVAGALYEQYF. As DNA, the CDR3 is TGTGCCAGCAGCCCGGTAGCAGGGGCGCTCTACGAGCAGTACTTC.

This clonotype was picked up a small number of times. The chain has TRBV6-8 and TRBJ2-3, with 8 nucleotides matching TRBD1. After removal of 6 bases from V and 3 bases from J, the junction contained 5 bases not matched to a gene. Germline assignment: CDR1 MNHGY and CDR2 SAAAGT. This CDR3 region has 14 residues. CDR3 residues: CASRAGQGTDTQYF. CDR3 coding DNA: TGTGCCAGCAGGGCCGGACAGGGAACAGATACGCAGTATTTT.

This rearrangement joins TRBV7-3 to TRBJ2-7; 7 bases line up with TRBD1. The CDR3 contains 15 residues. The trim removed 2 bases at V and 2 bases at J, leaving 6 bases unmatched. Germline V gene data show CDR1 as SGHTA and CDR2 as FQGTGA. The CDR3: CASSLLSQGAYEQYV. The CDR3 DNA is TGTGCCAGCAGCTTACTGTCTCAGGGGGCCTACGAGCAGTACGTC.

The chain uses TRBV9 and TRBJ1-2; no reliable D call. CDR3 size: 12 residues. V lost 6 bases, J lost 2 bases, and 8 bases lay in between. The germline V gene has CDR1 SGDLS and CDR2 YYNGEE. The CDR3 DNA sequence: TGTGCCAGCATTGAGCCAAACTATGGCTACACCTTC. Amino acids: CASIEPNYGYTF.

A single count supports this clonotype. The chain recombines TRBV5-4 with TRBJ2-2, with D perhaps matching TRBD1 (6 bases). The CDR3 extends over 17 amino acids. The germline V and J ends were trimmed by 4 bases and 0 bases, with 16 bases remaining between them. The V gene's germline CDR1 is SGHNT and CDR2 YYREEE (reference sequence). CDR3 loop: CASSLPNRVANTGELFF. CDR3 nucleotides: TGTGCCAGCAGCCTCCCGAACAGGGTAGCGAACACCGGGGAGCTGTTTTTT.

This clonotype appeared a few times. The CDR3 reads CASSFGGTPSTDTQYF. CDR3 in DNA: TGTGCCAGCAGTTTTGGGGGGACTCCTAGCACAGATACGCAGTATTTT. The J gene is TRBJ2-3, the V gene TRBV27; the D gene is possibly TRBD2 (6 bases). V was pared by 3 bases and J by 0 bases, with 13 bases between. Germline CDR1 is MNHEY and CDR2 is SMNVEV (reference sequence). The CDR3 covers 16 residues.

The V gene is TRBV10-3, the J gene TRBJ2-1, with D possibly TRBD2 on 5 matching bases. V lost 10 bases and J lost 9, with 10 bases in between. Germline-derived CDR1 and CDR2 are ENHRY and SYGVKD. This CDR3 is 10 amino acids long. The CDR3: CASGSAEQFF. The CDR3 bases are TGTGCCAGCGGGTCCGCTGAGCAGTTCTTC.

The chain couples TRBV7-9 to TRBJ2-5; TRBD1 might be the D (8 bases). Trimming removed 5 bases at V and 3 bases at J, with 22 bases between. Looked up from germline, CDR1 is SEHNR and CDR2 is FQNEAQ (reference sequence). The CDR3 contains 17 residues. The CDR3 protein is CASSVSHRGRGEETQYF. The CDR3 DNA sequence: TGTGCCAGCAGCGTATCACACAGGGGGAGGGGAGAAGAGACCCAGTACTTC.

This clonotype was detected only a few times. The J gene is TRBJ2-3, the V gene TRBV4-1; 9 positions match TRBD2. The CDR3 has 15 residues. With V trimmed by 1 base and J by 4 bases, 3 bases remained unmatched. Looked up from germline, CDR1 is MGHRA and CDR2 is YSYEKL. The CDR3 bases are TGCGCCAGCAGCCAAGGGGCGGGAGGGGCAGATACGCAGTATTTT. It is translated as CASSQGAGGADTQYF.

The chain carries TRBV10-3 and TRBJ2-1; D perhaps matches TRBD1 (5 bases). Germline V gene data show CDR1 as ENHRY and CDR2 as SYGVKD. The CDR3 loop spans 15 amino acids. The germline V and J ends were trimmed by 6 bases and 5 bases, with 17 bases remaining between them. Here the CDR3 reads CAIRITGIPHNEQFF. CDR3 coding DNA: TGTGCCATCAGGATTACAGGCATACCTCACAATGAGCAGTTCTTC.

The chain combines TRBV7-9 with TRBJ2-7; D remains ambiguous. Deletions cut 4 bases from V and 7 bases from J, with 14 bases between. CDR3 length: 13 residues. Germline V gives CDR1 SEHNR, CDR2 FQNEAQ (reference sequence). DNA for the CDR3: TGTGCCAGCAGCTCCGGACGGGCCTGGGAGCAGTACTTC. Its protein is CASSSGRAWEQYF.

The chain has TRBV7-8 and TRBJ1-1; 7 bases are a match to TRBD1. CDR1 SGHVS and CDR2 FQNEAQ come from the germline V gene. V lost 1 base to trimming and J lost 1 base; unmatched junction nucleotides: 3. The CDR3 contains 15 residues. CDR3 DNA sequence: TGTGCCAGCAGCTTAGGGGACAGCGGGAACACTGAAGCTTTCTTT. It is translated as CASSLGDSGNTEAFF.

Ten or more counts support this clonotype. The gene calls are TRBV7-2 and TRBJ1-3; 7 positions agree with TRBD1. This CDR3 has 16 residues. The germline gives CDR1 SGHTA, CDR2 FQGNSA. Trimming took 2 bases from V and 0 from J; bases not matched to a gene: 4. DNA of the CDR3: TGTGCCAGCAGCTTACGGGACAGAGGCTCTGGAAACACCATATATTTT. It is translated as CASSLRDRGSGNTIYF.

This clonotype came up a few times. The chain uses TRBV6-5 and TRBJ2-7, with 8 bases identical to TRBD2. Germline V gene sequence: CDR1 MNHEY, CDR2 SVGAGI. Trimming took 3 bases from V and 1 from J; bases not matched to a gene: 5. The CDR3 loop spans 15 amino acids. CDR3 DNA: TGTGCCAGCAGTTATGACAGCGGGGGATCCTACGAGCAGTACTTC. Encoded protein: CASSYDSGGSYEQYF.

In this sample, this clonotype turned up once. The rearrangement links TRBV6-2 or TRBV6-3 to TRBJ2-7; tentative D call: TRBD1 (6 bases). The CDR3 is made up of 16 amino acids. The V gene lost 5 bases and the J gene lost 2 bases, with 19 bases spanning the gap. The germline CDR1 and CDR2 sequences are MNHEY and SVGEGT. CDR3 nucleotide sequence: TGTGCCAGCAGTCGTTCCACAGGGATTAAAGCCTACGAGCAGTACGTC. Residues: CASSRSTGIKAYEQYV.

This clonotype has just a few counts. The rearrangement joins TRBV5-3 to TRBJ2-2; TRBD1 might be the D (5 bases). TRBV5-3 has ORF status, its function being uncertain. V lost 8 bases and J lost 2, with 19 bases in between. There are 16 residues in the CDR3. The CDR3 loop is CASSNTGASNTGELFF. CDR3 DNA sequence: TGTGCCAGCAGCAATACAGGAGCCTCTAACACCGGGGAGCTGTTTTTT.

This rearrangement joins TRBV24-1 to TRBJ2-5; 11 nucleotides match TRBD2. V gave up 4 bases and J gave up 1 base; unmatched junction bases: 13. CDR3 length: 19 amino acids. Per germline, CDR1 KGHDR and CDR2 SFDVKD. CDR3: CATSEHLTSGVPTQETQYF. The CDR3 DNA reads TGTGCCACCAGTGAACATCTGACTAGCGGGGTTCCCACCCAAGAGACCCAGTACTTC.

The CDR3 DNA follows: TGTGCCAGCAGTTACTCGGGGTCGCGGGGTGATCGCTATGGCTACACCTTC. This sequence encodes CASSYSGSRGDRYGYTF. The chain couples TRBV6-2 or TRBV6-3 to TRBJ1-2; D is unresolved. Germline CDR1 is MNHEY and CDR2 is SVGEGT. The length of the CDR3 is 17 residues. The V end was cut by 0 bases, the J end by 4 bases, with 18 bases between.

This clonotype was seen only a few times. The chain recombines TRBV10-3 with TRBJ1-2; D remains ambiguous. The CDR3 is 12 amino acids. With 6 bases removed from V and 8 bases from J, the gap between germline ends came to 13 bases. CDR1 is ENHRY, CDR2 SYGVKD, per germline. CDR3 DNA sequence: TGTGCCATCAGACAGAACCCAGAGGGCTACACCTTC. This translates into CAIRQNPEGYTF.

The chain employs TRBV7-3 and TRBJ1-2; D remains unclear. The germline V gene encodes CDR1 SGHTA and CDR2 FQGTGA. The CDR3 length is 14 residues. Trimming left V 5 bases short and J 3 bases short, with 13 bases between. The CDR3 DNA follows: TGTGCCAGCAGCCCTTCCGGGCGGGACTATGGCTACACCTTC. Its protein product is CASSPSGRDYGYTF.

This clonotype was detected only a few times. The V and J genes are TRBV27 and TRBJ1-4; the D gene is possibly TRBD1 (6 bases). This CDR3 contains 14 residues. The germline V gene has CDR1 MNHEY and CDR2 SMNVEV (reference sequence). V lost 5 bases to trimming and J lost 7 bases, with 14 bases between them. The CDR3 coding sequence is TGTGCCAGCAGTAACAGGGAGGTCGGTGAAAAACTGTTTTTT. This sequence encodes CASSNREVGEKLFF.

This clonotype was picked up a small number of times. This sequence joins TRBV9 and TRBJ1-5, with a possible D match to TRBD1 (6 bases). This CDR3 comprises 15 residues. The V gene's germline CDR1 is SGDLS and CDR2 YYNGEE. V was pared by 0 bases and J by 0 bases, with 7 bases between. CDR3 in DNA: TGTGCCAGCAGCGTAGCAGGGGATAGCAATCAGCCCCAGCATTTT. Encoded protein: CASSVAGDSNQPQHF. The complete variable domain, with remaining parts taken from reference TRBV9 and TRBJ1-5, reads DSGVTQTPKHLITATGQRVTLRCSPRSGDLSVYWYQQSLDQGLQFLIQYYNGEERAKGNILERFSAQQFPDLHSELNLSSLELGDSALYFCASSVAGDSNQPQHFGDGTRLSIL.

The V and J genes are TRBV11-2 and TRBJ2-2, with TRBD2 matching over 7 bases. Germline values: CDR1 SGHAT, CDR2 FQNNGV. The junction had 2 bases not matched to a gene; V was cut back by 10 bases and J by 0 bases. There are 13 residues in the CDR3. DNA for the CDR3: TGTGCCAACGGGGGGTCGAACACCGGGGAGCTGTTTTTT. Its translation: CANGGSNTGELFF.

In the case of this clonotype: One junction end disagrees with the germline gene, perhaps due to a read error. V usage is TRBV7-2 and J usage is TRBJ2-2; D is possibly TRBD1 (6 bases). Per the germline V gene, CDR1 is SGHTA and CDR2 is FQGNSA. The CDR3 loop spans 18 amino acids. The CDR3 is CASSPRIVGAHLTGERFF. CDR3 nucleotide sequence: TGTGCCAGCAGCCCCCGGATAGTGGGGGCCCATCTCACCGGGGAGCGGTTTTTT.

This chain links TRBV19 with TRBJ1-5; TRBD1 matches 8 bases. The CDR3 extends over 13 amino acids. The germline V gene encodes CDR1 LNHDA and CDR2 SQIVND (reference sequence). V lost 9 bases and J lost 5; bases outside the gene matches: 6. The CDR3 loop is CASRDRLDQPQHF. CDR3 in DNA: TGTGCCAGCCGGGACAGGCTAGATCAGCCCCAGCATTTT.